This T cell receptor beta chain is drawn from a study of PD-1 blockade in classical Hodgkin lymphoma. Of note for this clone: The antigen remains undetermined.

This CDR3 is 15 amino acids long. The V gene's germline CDR1 is KGHSH and CDR2 LQKENI. Between the trimmed V and J ends, which lost 0 bases and 7 bases, there was a span of 12 bases. Profiled with immunoSEQ multiplex PCR; TCRdb holds only in-frame clones, not every one. The table has 20,000 to 30,000 clones, approximately 70% seen once; the top ten hold 2.5% to 4%. All trial patients relapsed after autologous stem cell transplantation. Regarding the study as a whole: CD8+ TCR diversity did not rise significantly by C4D1, unlike CD4+. Nivolumab initiation under 1 year post-ASCT meant exclusion.

This chain connects TRBV18 to TRBJ1-4, with a weak D call TRBD1 (5 bases). The sequence derives from a human donor with classical Hodgkin lymphoma. This specimen consisted of peripheral blood mononuclear cells (PBMCs), obtained at baseline. CDR3 protein: CASSPPAGGVEKLFF. The CDR3 DNA reads TGTGCCAGCTCACCACCAGCCGGGGGAGTTGAAAAACTGTTTTTT.